This T cell receptor beta chain derives from a study of beta chain features in type 1 diabetes. Overall study findings and caveats: Among patients with Type 1 diabetes, TCRB CDR3s were moderately but significantly shorter in every one of the four CD4+ subsets.

Sequenced material consisted of expressed TCRB transcripts (all of the isolated RNA was reverse transcribed). Regulatory, naive and central memory T cell samples averaged approximately 3.3 million reads. Measured with immunoSEQ multiplex PCR; TCRdb has only the in-frame clones, and not every one. Here the sample spans tens of thousands of clones, about 50% being singletons. Regarding this clone: The antigen is undetermined.

Germline CDR1 reads SGHTA; CDR2 reads FQGNSA. V lost 0 bases, J lost 4 bases, and 9 bases lay in between. The CDR3 has 15 amino acids. Material: central memory CD4+ T cells from blood. V gene TRBV7-2 combines with J gene TRBJ2-2, with a tentative D call TRBD1 (6 bases). The sequence derives from a man aged 30 to 45 with type 1 diabetes. The CDR3 coding sequence is TGTGCCAGCAGCTTAGCGTCAGGGGTCACCGGGGAGCTGTTTTTT. Amino acids: CASSLASGVTGELFF.